This TCR beta chain originates from a study of control samples from healthy donors and cancer patients. Some clones are missing from TCRdb's copy, which holds only in-frame ones; the method was immunoSEQ multiplex PCR. The sample yields over 100,000 clones, approximately 90% seen once. The CDR3 totals 12 residues. J gave up 5 bases and V 8 bases, and 5 bases lay outside the gene matches. The germline V gene has CDR1 SNHLY and CDR2 FYNNEI. The chain employs TRBV2 and TRBJ1-2; 7 bases fit TRBD1. The sample was blood. This clonotype originated in a woman aged 45-65 years in good health. The CDR3 DNA sequence: TGTGCCAGCGTAGGGGGCAGGTATGGCTACACCTTC. Amino acids: CASVGGRYGYTF.